The T cell receptor (beta chain) described here comes from a study of blood T cells in healthy people across ages (dated by TCRdb to about 2015). With regard to the full study: In model experiments, template switching captured roughly one uniquely barcoded TCR beta cDNA molecule for every two T cells. The study measured age-related changes in TCR beta repertoire diversity using deep sequencing normalized with unique cDNA molecular identifiers. The donors were divided into four age groups: young (average approximately 17 years), middle-aged (approximately 39), aged (around 67) and long-lived (roughly 88). To avoid experimental bias, donors of different ages were randomly spread across the sequencing lanes. The study analyzed two additional independent replicas of 1 million unique cDNA reads from the same blood draw for two donors, one aged 18 to 30 and one aged 80 or older.

This clonotype has just a few counts. It lacks a known antigen. No quality values exist for individual bases; no much larger clone is one base distant. Systemically healthy Caucasian individuals from Russia, some 40 in total and aged roughly 6 to 100 years, were included as donors. Approximately 9.3 milliliters of peripheral blood were collected from each donor into EDTA-treated Vacutainer tubes. Ficoll-Paque density-gradient centrifugation was used to isolate PBMCs, with at least 7 million obtained per sample. Trizol reagent was used to extract total RNA from PBMCs, with at least 5.5 micrograms per sample. For every donor, an aliquot of PBMCs went through flow cytometry to measure the percentages of naive CD45RAhigh/CD27high T cells. The research as a whole found: Compared with the aged group, the long-lived group had more naive CD4+ T cells, fewer expanded clones and increased TCR diversity, suggesting age selection. Estimates of total diversity from one million sequenced T cells were regarded as lower bounds and underestimates. Observed TCR beta diversity per million T cells fell roughly linearly with age, and a significant reduction was already apparent by age approximately 41. Because profiling used bulk unsorted PBMCs, naive and antigen-experienced compartments could not be compared conclusively. Because the CMV infection status of the donors was unknown, age-related changes in expanded clonotypes may potentially have been confounded. There was a strong correlation between observed TCR beta diversity and the percentage of naive T cells measured by flow cytometry.

Libraries were prepared through 5' RACE. The reads were generated on an Illumina HiSeq 2500. A second about 6 to 11 cycle PCR used a sample-barcoded 5' primer and a J-beta primer mix. A unique molecular identifier was introduced onto each TCR beta cDNA molecule by a template-switch 5' adaptor carrying 12 random nucleotides. At least 2.5 million CDR3-containing paired-end reads were obtained from each sample. First-strand cDNA was synthesized from all RNA with the Mint cDNA synthesis kit, primed by a TRBC-specific oligonucleotide. All cDNA was treated with uracil-DNA glycosylase and then went through a first 18-cycle PCR with the universal primers M1SS and BC2_uni_R. The authors processed their data as follows. For normalization, 1 million high-quality reads, each with a distinct molecular identifier, were randomly selected from each sample. Instead of being binned into consensus sequences, reads that shared molecular identifiers were thrown out. CDR3 identification, clonotype clustering and error correction used MiTCR with a Q25 quality threshold and the strictest error-elimination algorithm. Lower-bound total TCR beta diversity was estimated with a nonparametric unseen species model using Euler transformation. TCRdb's own reprocessing of the public reads used fastp at Q25 and MiXCR and kept productive beta chains. Rows are combined by CDR3 protein, so each entry shows the most common genes and DNA. The V and J calls shown here were made by TCRdb, not taken from the authors' results. Across this sample there are roughly 1,500,000 distinct CDR3 sequences, with almost 35% seen only once. About 11% of the sample belongs to the ten largest clones.

The source of this sequence is a woman aged 25 to 39 in good health. Source material: blood.

At the DNA level, the sequence is TGTGCCATCCCTCTAGTGGAGTTAGGCACTGAAGCTTTCTTT. The translation is CAIPLVELGTEAFF. The chain was built from TRBV10-3 and TRBJ1-1, with the D gene not clear enough to name. Spanning cysteine to phenylalanine, the CDR3 consists of 14 amino acids. The kept DNA is CDR3 alone, 42 bases in frame from the first base. Trimming costs V 8 bases and J 4 bases, and their ends lie 17 bases apart. Taken from the germline V gene, the CDR1 and CDR2 loops are ENHRY and SYGVKD.